This is a list of T cell receptor beta chains from one sample in a study of PD-L1 blockade in urothelial cancer. Using immunoSEQ multiplex PCR, the repertoire was profiled, and TCRdb retains in-frame clones only, with some absent. The sample comprises roughly 77,000 clones, around 83% of which are singletons, and 9.2% rests with the top ten. The sample consisted of PBMCs, taken around atezolizumab (anti-PD-L1) treatment. These receptors originate from a woman in her seventies with urothelial cancer. CDR3s include the opening cysteine and the closing phenylalanine or tryptophan. D genes are given only for firm matches. A clone size is listed for some rows: how often the clone was seen (once, few, many), or a class if it is expanded.

TRBJ2-7 | TRBV7-9 | many | TRBD1 | TGTGCCAGCAGCGGACAGGGACAGGGGACCGAGCAGTACTTC | CASSGQGQGTEQYF
TRBJ1-2 | TRBV5-1 | . | . | TGCGCCAGCAGCTTCGGGAGGTCGGATGACTATGGCTACACCTTC | CASSFGRSDDYGYTF
TRBJ1-3 | TRBV11-2 | . | . | TGTGCCAGCAGCCTGACAGACTTTGGAAACACCATATATTTT | CASSLTDFGNTIYF
TRBJ2-3 | TRBV28 | . | TRBD2 | TGTGCCAGCAGTTTAGTCAGCGGGAGGCCTAGCACAGATACGCAGTATTTT | CASSLVSGRPSTDTQYF
TRBJ2-7 | TRBV9 | . | TRBD1 | TGTGCCAGCAGCGTGGGGACAGGGGGCGCGCTCTACGAGCAGTACTTC | CASSVGTGGALYEQYF
TRBJ1-2 | TRBV5-1 | . | TRBD1 | TGCGCCAGCAGCTTGACGGCGGGACAGGGCTATGGCTACACCTTC | CASSLTAGQGYGYTF
TRBJ2-5 | TRBV6-6 | once | TRBD1 | TGTGCCAGCAGTTTGGGGACAGGGTGGGGAGAGACCCAGTACTTC | CASSLGTGWGETQYF
TRBJ1-5 | TRBV10-3 | . | TRBD1 | TGTGCCATCAGTGAGGGACAGGGGTTAAATCAGCCCCAGCATTTT | CAISEGQGLNQPQHF
TRBJ2-5 | TRBV18 | . | . | TGTGCCAGCTCACCGGACCGGGACTCCAAGTACTTC | CASSPDRDSKYF
TRBJ2-6 | TRBV5-1 | . | TRBD1 | TGCGCCAGCTACTCCCCGGGACAGAAGGAGACTGGGGCCAACGTCCTGACTTTC | CASYSPGQKETGANVLTF
TRBJ1-5 | TRBV7-8 | . | . | TGTGCCAGCAGCTTAGTAGGCAATCAGCCCCAGCATTTT | CASSLVGNQPQHF
TRBJ2-7 | TRBV13 | . | TRBD2 | TGTGCCAGCAGCAAACTAGCGGGAGGGAGATACGAGCAGTACTTC | CASSKLAGGRYEQYF
TRBJ1-2 | TRBV4-1 | . | TRBD1 | TGCGCCAGCAGCCAAGACCCGGCAGGGGGCTTGAGAGGCTACACCTTC | CASSQDPAGGLRGYTF
TRBJ2-7 | TRBV27 | . | TRBD1 | TGTGCCAGCAGTCCGGGACAGGGTAAGAGCTCCTACGAGCAGTACTTC | CASSPGQGKSSYEQYF
TRBJ2-7 | TRBV5-1 | . | TRBD1 | TGCGCCAGCAGCCAATCTCCGGGACAGAGCTCCTACGAGCAGTACTTC | CASSQSPGQSSYEQYF
TRBJ2-7 | TRBV11-2 | . | . | TGTGCCAGCAGCTTAGTCTCGGGGAATCCTTCTTTCTCCTACGAGCAGTACTTC | CASSLVSGNPSFSYEQYF
TRBJ2-7 | TRBV7-6 | . | TRBD2 | TGTGCCAGCATTTCGGGAGCGGGGCCCTCCTACGAGCAGTACTTC | CASISGAGPSYEQYF
TRBJ2-3 | TRBV9 | . | TRBD2 | TGTGCCAGCAGCGTTAGCGGGACCACAGATACGCAGTATTTT | CASSVSGTTDTQYF
TRBJ2-5 | TRBV7-9 | few | TRBD1 | TGTGCCAGCAGCTTAGCCAGACAGGGAAAGACCCAGTACTTC | CASSLARQGKTQYF
TRBJ1-2 | TRBV5-6 | . | . | TGTGCCAGCAGCTCCCGAGGGGGTTCCTATGGCTACACCTTC | CASSSRGGSYGYTF
TRBJ1-3 | TRBV4-2 | . | . | TGTGCCAGCAGCCAAGATATTTTCGGGGTTTCTGGAAACACCATATATTTT | CASSQDIFGVSGNTIYF
TRBJ1-2 | TRBV29-1 | . | . | TGCAGCGTTGTAGGAGGGGTTGGGTATGGCTACACCTTC | CSVVGGVGYGYTF
TRBJ1-4 | TRBV6-4 | . | . | TGTGCCAGCAGTGTAAGGGAGGGTGAAAAACTGTTTTTT | CASSVREGEKLFF
TRBJ1-3 | TRBV5-1 | . | TRBD1 | TGCGCCAGCAGCTTGCAGACAGGGTCTGGAAACACCATATATTTT | CASSLQTGSGNTIYF